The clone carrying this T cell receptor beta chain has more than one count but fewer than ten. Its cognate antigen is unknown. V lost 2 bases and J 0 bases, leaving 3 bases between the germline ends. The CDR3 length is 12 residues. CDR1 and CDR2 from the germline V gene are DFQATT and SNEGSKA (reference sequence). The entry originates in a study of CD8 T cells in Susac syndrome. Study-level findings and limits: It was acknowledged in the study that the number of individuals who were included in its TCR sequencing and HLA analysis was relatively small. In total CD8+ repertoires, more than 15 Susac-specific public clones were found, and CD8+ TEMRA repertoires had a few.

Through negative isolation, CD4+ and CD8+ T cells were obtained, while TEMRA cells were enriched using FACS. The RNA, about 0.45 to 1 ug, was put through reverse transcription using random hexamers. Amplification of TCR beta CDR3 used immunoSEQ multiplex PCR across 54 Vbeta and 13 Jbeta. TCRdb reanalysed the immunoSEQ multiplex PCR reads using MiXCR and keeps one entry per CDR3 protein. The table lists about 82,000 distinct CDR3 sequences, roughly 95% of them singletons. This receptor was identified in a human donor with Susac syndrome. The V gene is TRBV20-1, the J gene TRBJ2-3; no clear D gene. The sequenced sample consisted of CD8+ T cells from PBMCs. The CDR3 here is CSARSSTDTQYF. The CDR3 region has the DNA TGCAGTGCTAGATCTAGCACAGATACGCAGTATTTT.